These T cell receptor beta chains were read from a single sample in a study of cytomegalovirus exposure and HLA in healthy donors. Clones were read by immunoSEQ multiplex PCR, and TCRdb kept only the in-frame ones, dropping some. The repertoire has fewer than 400,000 clones, roughly 88% of them found once; the top ten carry approximately 0.95%. Sequenced sample: PBMCs. Source of these receptors: a man younger than 40 in good health and CMV-seronegative. CDR3s include the opening cysteine and the closing phenylalanine or tryptophan. Each record gives: J gene, V gene, CDR3 length, CDR3 protein.

J gene: TRBJ2-5
V gene: TRBV11-3
CDR3 length: 14
CDR3 protein: CASSFGAGEETQYF

J gene: TRBJ1-2
V gene: TRBV4-1
CDR3 length: 16
CDR3 protein: CASSQGSTGGVYGYTF

J gene: TRBJ2-1
V gene: TRBV10-1
CDR3 length: 15
CDR3 protein: CASSEGQGAYDEQFF

J gene: TRBJ1-2
V gene: TRBV5-6
CDR3 length: 15
CDR3 protein: CASSLPGQGAGGYTF

J gene: TRBJ1-1
V gene: TRBV7-2
CDR3 length: 13
CDR3 protein: CASSNGQGTEAFF

J gene: TRBJ2-3
V gene: TRBV7-6
CDR3 length: 17
CDR3 protein: CASSLVRAGGSTDTQYF

J gene: TRBJ1-2
V gene: TRBV7-9
CDR3 length: 13
CDR3 protein: CASSDRHNYGYTF

J gene: TRBJ1-2
V gene: TRBV30
CDR3 length: 13
CDR3 protein: CAWGLGGLSGYTF

J gene: TRBJ1-6
V gene: TRBV4-3
CDR3 length: 16
CDR3 protein: CASSQDRSGDHSPLHF

J gene: TRBJ2-5
V gene: TRBV27
CDR3 length: 16
CDR3 protein: CASSPGLAGFSETQYF

J gene: TRBJ1-5
V gene: TRBV15
CDR3 length: 13
CDR3 protein: CATSIHSNQPQHF

J gene: TRBJ1-2
V gene: TRBV2
CDR3 length: 15
CDR3 protein: CASTFSAGGYYGYTF

J gene: TRBJ2-1
V gene: TRBV19
CDR3 length: 14
CDR3 protein: CASSIEGAYNEQFF

J gene: TRBJ2-7
V gene: TRBV19
CDR3 length: 14
CDR3 protein: CASSIGPSSYEQYF

J gene: TRBJ2-7
V gene: TRBV4-1
CDR3 length: 16
CDR3 protein: CASSQTSRTSAYEQYF

J gene: TRBJ2-1
V gene: TRBV7-7
CDR3 length: 15
CDR3 protein: CASSFDRSPNNEQFF

J gene: TRBJ1-1
V gene: TRBV5-6
CDR3 length: 15
CDR3 protein: CASSLAEGGWTEAFF

J gene: TRBJ1-5
V gene: TRBV6-5
CDR3 length: 15
CDR3 protein: CASSPGQGANQPQHF

J gene: TRBJ1-2
V gene: TRBV6-1
CDR3 length: 14
CDR3 protein: CASSKFDRTYGYTF

J gene: TRBJ1-3
V gene: TRBV7-9
CDR3 length: 16
CDR3 protein: CASSLQGASSGNTIYF

J gene: TRBJ1-2
V gene: TRBV19
CDR3 length: 14
CDR3 protein: CASSITPANYGYTF

J gene: TRBJ1-2
V gene: TRBV9
CDR3 length: 15
CDR3 protein: CASSSRTGEDYGYTF

J gene: TRBJ1-1
V gene: TRBV19
CDR3 length: 14
CDR3 protein: CASSLGAVDTEAFF

J gene: TRBJ1-5
V gene: TRBV15
CDR3 length: 15
CDR3 protein: CATSRGIGPGQPQHF

J gene: TRBJ2-1
V gene: TRBV2
CDR3 length: 17
CDR3 protein: CASPAGTSGQRWNEQFF

J gene: TRBJ1-2
V gene: TRBV6-5
CDR3 length: 11
CDR3 protein: CASQIPVTGNF

J gene: TRBJ2-5
V gene: TRBV18
CDR3 length: 13
CDR3 protein: CASSPRQAETQYF

J gene: TRBJ2-5
V gene: TRBV28
CDR3 length: 12
CDR3 protein: CATRSGQETQYF

J gene: TRBJ2-7
V gene: TRBV5-6
CDR3 length: 13
CDR3 protein: CASSLSSIYEQYF

J gene: TRBJ2-2
V gene: TRBV6-5
CDR3 length: 15
CDR3 protein: CASSRGGPNTGELFF

J gene: TRBJ2-7
V gene: TRBV5-1
CDR3 length: 15
CDR3 protein: CASSYNGEGPYEQYF

J gene: TRBJ2-1
V gene: TRBV11-3
CDR3 length: 16
CDR3 protein: CASSLLAGTPYNEQFF

J gene: TRBJ1-2
V gene: TRBV18
CDR3 length: 16
CDR3 protein: CASSPGQVNSNYGYTF

J gene: TRBJ1-2
V gene: TRBV6-9
CDR3 length: 15
CDR3 protein: CASSYYPGQVGGYTF

J gene: TRBJ2-7
V gene: TRBV7-9
CDR3 length: 11
CDR3 protein: CASSSTGVQYF

J gene: TRBJ2-2
V gene: TRBV6-5
CDR3 length: 16
CDR3 protein: CASSYTNPTGSGELFF

J gene: TRBJ2-7
V gene: TRBV29-1
CDR3 length: 13
CDR3 protein: CSVEDRDSYEQYF

J gene: TRBJ2-1
V gene: TRBV5-1
CDR3 length: 15
CDR3 protein: CASSSGQGSYNEQFF

J gene: TRBJ1-6
V gene: TRBV25-1
CDR3 length: 15
CDR3 protein: CASSEWTVYNSPLHF

J gene: TRBJ2-1
V gene: TRBV6-1
CDR3 length: 13
CDR3 protein: CAIGTSPPNEQFF

J gene: TRBJ2-5
V gene: TRBV7-2
CDR3 length: 17
CDR3 protein: CASSWNRAGGYQETQYF

J gene: TRBJ1-3
V gene: TRBV9
CDR3 length: 15
CDR3 protein: CASSATGVSGNTIYF

J gene: TRBJ1-6
V gene: TRBV30
CDR3 length: 17
CDR3 protein: CAWRAGSVSSYNSPLHF

J gene: TRBJ1-4
V gene: TRBV4-3
CDR3 length: 16
CDR3 protein: CASSQAKRATNEKLFF

J gene: TRBJ2-1
V gene: TRBV11-2
CDR3 length: 18
CDR3 protein: CASSLDPRGRSSYNEQFF

J gene: TRBJ2-1
V gene: TRBV7-2
CDR3 length: 17
CDR3 protein: CASSWTLSGSSYNEQFF

J gene: TRBJ2-7
V gene: TRBV6-5
CDR3 length: 15
CDR3 protein: CASSSPGQGKYEQYF

J gene: TRBJ2-4
V gene: TRBV30
CDR3 length: 15
CDR3 protein: CAWSSHRGLGNIQYF

J gene: TRBJ1-1
V gene: TRBV13
CDR3 length: 16
CDR3 protein: CASSLGAGGRQAQAFF

J gene: TRBJ2-3
V gene: TRBV6-1
CDR3 length: 13
CDR3 protein: CASSRGSTDTQYF

J gene: TRBJ2-3
V gene: TRBV5-1
CDR3 length: 18
CDR3 protein: CASSRTSGGVRIPDTQYF

J gene: TRBJ1-1
V gene: TRBV5-1
CDR3 length: 17
CDR3 protein: CASSDGTGGWTNTEAFF

J gene: TRBJ2-1
V gene: TRBV5-4
CDR3 length: 16
CDR3 protein: CASSLQGVRSYNEQFF

J gene: TRBJ1-1
V gene: TRBV4-3
CDR3 length: 15
CDR3 protein: CASSQEHGWNTEAFF

J gene: TRBJ1-2
V gene: TRBV30
CDR3 length: 14
CDR3 protein: CAWSAWAVSYGYTF

J gene: TRBJ2-5
V gene: TRBV11-2
CDR3 length: 17
CDR3 protein: CASSLLAGGGTKETQYF

J gene: TRBJ2-1
V gene: TRBV15
CDR3 length: 14
CDR3 protein: CATSRQRSYNEQFF

J gene: TRBJ1-4
V gene: TRBV6-6
CDR3 length: 13
CDR3 protein: CASRVDRAEKLFF

J gene: TRBJ2-2
V gene: TRBV27
CDR3 length: 14
CDR3 protein: CASAGQGRTGELFF

J gene: TRBJ1-1
V gene: TRBV5-8
CDR3 length: 14
CDR3 protein: CASTRPARRLEAFF